The rows below give T cell receptor beta chains drawn from one sample of a study of blood T cell repertoires in COVID-19. Clones were read by immunoSEQ multiplex PCR, and TCRdb kept only the in-frame ones, dropping some. The data contain 250,000 to 300,000 clones, roughly nine tenths of them singletons. Sequenced sample: PBMCs or T cells enriched from blood (not recorded which). These receptors all come from a human donor in a cohort exposed to, infected with or recovered from COVID-19 (not recorded which). The donor label of this sample is uncertain. The CDR3 runs from the conserved cysteine through the conserved F or W. D genes are given only for firm matches. The size of a clone is reported for some rows only, either as once, few or many, or as a class for expanded clones.

TGTGCCAGCAGTCGAGACAGGGTCAGAACTTTCTTT	CASSRDRVRTFF	TRBV7-2	TRBJ1-1	TRBD1	-
TGTGCCAGCAGTGAATCGGGGGAGGACGAGCAGTACTTC	CASSESGEDEQYF	TRBV6-4	TRBJ2-7	-	-
TGCGCCAGCAGTGCCACAGGGGGCGCCTTTTGGGGCCCTGGGGCCAACGTCCTGACTTTC	CASSATGGAFWGPGANVLTF	TRBV10-1	TRBJ2-6	TRBD1	-
TGTGCCAGCAGCAGAAGCGGGGGGGCTCCCCAGTACTTC	CASSRSGGAPQYF	TRBV27	TRBJ2-5	TRBD2	-
TGTGCCAGCAGCGATACAACAGGGAATAATTCACCCCTCCACTTT	CASSDTTGNNSPLHF	TRBV2	TRBJ1-6	-	-
TGTGCCAGCAGCAGGGGACAGGGGTGGGACATTCAGTACTTC	CASSRGQGWDIQYF	TRBV5-6	TRBJ2-4	TRBD1	-
TGTGCCATCAGCGGGACAGGCGAGACCCAGTACTTC	CAISGTGETQYF	TRBV10-3	TRBJ2-5	TRBD1	-
TGTGCCATCGGACAGGAGTATAGCAATCAGCCCCAGCATTTT	CAIGQEYSNQPQHF	TRBV25-1	TRBJ1-5	TRBD1	-
TGTGCCAGCAGAGGACAGTTGGAAAATCAGCCCCAGCATTTT	CASRGQLENQPQHF	TRBV6-5	TRBJ1-5	-	-
TGCAGCGTTGCGAGACTAGCGTCCAGCACAGATACGCAGTATTTT	CSVARLASSTDTQYF	TRBV29-1	TRBJ2-3	TRBD2	-
TGTGCCAGCAGTCAGGGTGTCGGGGAGCTGTTTTTT	CASSQGVGELFF	TRBV27	TRBJ2-2	-	once
TGTGCCAGCAGCAAAAAAGGCGCAGGGGTGAATTCACCCCTCCACTTT	CASSKKGAGVNSPLHF	TRBV21-1	TRBJ1-6	-	-
TGTGCCAGCAGTAAGGGGGACGGGCAGCCCCAGCATTTT	CASSKGDGQPQHF	TRBV6-4	TRBJ1-5	-	-
TGTGCCTGGAGCAGGTTTCCCTACGAGCAGTACTTC	CAWSRFPYEQYF	TRBV30	TRBJ2-7	-	few
TGTGCCAGTAGTCTCACCGGACAAGATGGCTACACCTTC	CASSLTGQDGYTF	TRBV19	TRBJ1-2	-	few
TGTGCCAGCAGTTTGGGACAGGGTGCCTACGAGCAGTACTTC	CASSLGQGAYEQYF	TRBV27	TRBJ2-7	TRBD1	once
TGTGCCAGCAGCACGTCCGGGACAGGGGACTCCGAGCAGTACTTC	CASSTSGTGDSEQYF	TRBV11-2	TRBJ2-7	TRBD1	-
TGTGCCAGCAGCGGGACAGACTCTAACTATGGCTACACCTTC	CASSGTDSNYGYTF	TRBV27	TRBJ1-2	TRBD1	-
TGTGCCAGCAGCCCAGAAGGGGACTACCTCCAAGAGACCCAGTACTTC	CASSPEGDYLQETQYF	TRBV7-6	TRBJ2-5	TRBD2	once
TGTGCCAGCAGACCAGAACAGGGGGCGCCGCTCAGTGTCTCTAACGGCTACACCTTC	CASRPEQGAPLSVSNGYTF	TRBV5-8	TRBJ1-2	TRBD1	-
TGTGCCAGCAGCTCTCAAAACTTCTACGAGCAGTACTTC	CASSSQNFYEQYF	TRBV4-2	TRBJ2-7	-	-
TGTGCCAGCAGCAAGAACATCCGGGACAGGGGGAGGGAGAATGAAAAACTGTTTTTT	CASSKNIRDRGRENEKLFF	TRBV7-9	TRBJ1-4	TRBD1	-
TGTGCCTGGAGTCGAGGGGGGGGCTCCTACGAGCAGTACTTC	CAWSRGGGSYEQYF	TRBV30	TRBJ2-7	-	-
TGTGCCAGCAGCGTAGACGCGGGGGGAGAAGAGACCCAGTACTTC	CASSVDAGGEETQYF	TRBV9	TRBJ2-5	TRBD2	-
TGCGCCAGCAGCGCAGGGGGACTAGCGGGGGGGAGCTCCTACAATGAGCAGTTCTTC	CASSAGGLAGGSSYNEQFF	TRBV4-1	TRBJ2-1	TRBD2	-